Given below is one T cell receptor beta chain in context. The antigen remains unidentified. Some clones are missing from TCRdb's copy, which holds only in-frame ones; the method was immunoSEQ multiplex PCR. The table lists tens of thousands of clones, roughly 88% of them singletons, with roughly 0.3% in the top ten. Germline lookup yields CDR1 KGHSH and CDR2 LQKENI. The CDR3 sequence is 16 residues long. V lost 1 base and J lost 5; bases outside the gene matches: 5. The sample comes from a study of OX40 agonist ivuxolimab in advanced cancers. General observations from the study: On average, CD8+ T cells had more expanded clones than CD4+. Clones of CD4+ and CD8+ blood T cells grew by week 6 at doses of 0.1 to 3.0 mg/kg.

Prior autoimmune disease or systemic immunosuppression barred patients. This TCR derives from an adult with an advanced solid tumor such as melanoma, head and neck, liver or kidney cancer. The chain is built from TRBV18 and TRBJ2-2; 9 positions match TRBD1. The sample consisted of CD4+ or CD8+ T cells sorted from blood, taken in a trial of the OX40 agonist ivuxolimab. CDR3 DNA sequence: TGTGCCAGCTCACCACTAGGGACAGGGTCTACCGGGGAGCTGTTTTTT. Its translation: CASSPLGTGSTGELFF.